The table lists the clone carrying this T cell receptor (beta chain) with a few counts. Its cognate antigen is unknown. Trimming removed 8 bases from V and 6 bases from J; junction bases left unmatched: 10. CDR3 length: 15 residues. Germline CDR1 and CDR2: SGHVS and FQNEAQ. The sample comes from a study of beta chain features in type 1 diabetes. Expressed TCRB transcripts were sequenced after all isolated RNA was converted to cDNA. Sequencing used immunoSEQ multiplex PCR; TCRdb keeps in-frame clones, though not all of them. This sample carries fewer than 900,000 clones, under 20% of them seen once, and the ten largest clones take around 0.02%. Study-wide findings and caveats: Healthy donors had naive, central memory and Treg TCRB repertoires that appeared less similar than those seen among patients. Across all four CD4+ subsets, people with type 1 diabetes showed modestly shorter TCRB CDR3s. More deletions and fewer insertions at VDJ junctions were found in patients with type 1 diabetes.

The clonotype was recovered from a young woman in good health. This sequence joins TRBV7-8 and TRBJ1-5, with 10 bases lining up with TRBD1. Sequencing was carried out using naive CD4+ T cells from blood. The CDR3 sequence is CASAPGTGEGQPQHF. Here the CDR3 DNA reads TGTGCCAGCGCCCCCGGGACAGGGGAGGGTCAGCCCCAGCATTTT.